This T cell receptor beta chain is from a study of circulating CD8 cells and anti-PD-1 response in melanoma. Study overall: Every 2 weeks, patients got 3 mg/kg nivolumab intravenously.

This clonotype is medium-sized. As yet, its antigen is unknown. Live CD3+CD8+TCRalphabeta+ cells were sorted into four subsets by PD-1 and/or TIGIT. The QIAseq Immune Repertoire TCR panel built the libraries from roughly 15 ng of total RNA. TCRdb re-analysed the reads in MiXCR, keeping a single row per CDR3 protein. The sample carries under 800 distinct CDR3 sequences, about 6% recorded once. Study-level points and caveats: Experiments were generally run without replicates. DNEG was most diverse; TIGIT repertoires were least diverse.

Germline CDR1 is SNHLY and CDR2 is FYNNEI. This CDR3 is built from 15 residues. V was cut by 6 bases and J by 2 bases, with 17 bases left in between. The source material was CD8+ T cells from PBMCs, sampled at baseline or after one month of anti-PD-1 therapy (not recorded which). This TCR was recovered from a human donor with melanoma. The rearrangement joins TRBV2 to TRBJ2-7, with D uncertain. The CDR3 is CASSEAEDVPYEQYF. The CDR3 DNA follows: TGTGCCAGCAGCGAGGCAGAGGACGTCCCCTACGAGCAGTACTTC.